These 5 T cell receptor beta chains came from one sample sequenced in a study of cytomegalovirus exposure and HLA in healthy donors listed by TCRdb under 2017. The library was generated by the immunoSEQ multiplex PCR assay. The multiplex PCR relied on a mix of 60 forward primers for TCR Vbeta segments and 13 reverse primers for TCR Jbeta segments. The source is immuneACCESS, and TCRdb retained only in-frame sequences with V and J called. Part of the clones is not carried over; for the studies checked, unresolved V genes explain less than half of this, and the remainder is unexplained. For this sample there are 150,000 to 200,000 clones; around four fifths appear just once. Jointly, the top ten make up over 10% of the sample. The sequenced sample was PBMCs. The receptor set was obtained from a woman between 50 and 59 years old in good health and CMV-seropositive.

The chain recombines TRBV2 with TRBJ1-1; TRBD1 might be the D (5 bases). This CDR3 comprises 15 residues. The V gene's germline CDR1 is SNHLY and CDR2 FYNNEI. Trimming pared 8 bases from V and 6 bases from J, leaving 22 bases between. The CDR3 DNA reads TGTGCCAGCGTGACCATGGGGGGAGTCTACTCTGAAGCTTTCTTT. It encodes CASVTMGGVYSEAFF.

The V call is TRBV27, the J call TRBJ1-1; no definite D call. CDR1 and CDR2 from the germline V gene are MNHEY and SMNVEV (reference sequence). V dropped 3 bases and J dropped 1 base, with 9 bases sitting between them. The CDR3 consists of 14 residues. The CDR3, as DNA: TGTGCCAGCAGTTTTATGCCGGGGAACACTGAAGCTTTCTTT. Its protein is CASSFMPGNTEAFF.

The rearrangement links TRBV5-1 to TRBJ1-1, with D possibly being TRBD1 (6 bases). CDR1 SGHRS and CDR2 YFSETQ come from the germline V gene. With 4 bases removed from V and 0 bases from J, the gap between germline ends came to 13 bases. The CDR3 is 15 residues long. CDR3 nucleotides: TGCGCCAGCAGCCGTGGGACACTCATGAACACTGAAGCTTTCTTT. Amino acids: CASSRGTLMNTEAFF.

As DNA, the CDR3 is TGTGCCAGCAGGGTAGGGGCAGGGCCCCAGCATTTT. Its translation: CASRVGAGPQHF. The V and J genes are TRBV27 and TRBJ1-5, with D tentatively TRBD1 (5 bases). Germline V lookup: CDR1 MNHEY, CDR2 SMNVEV (reference sequence). V lost 6 bases, J lost 9 bases, and 12 bases lay in between. This CDR3 region has 12 residues.

CDR3 nucleotide sequence: TGTGCCAGTAGTATCCCACAGGGTGGCTCACCCCTCCACTTT. It translates to CASSIPQGGSPLHF. This chain joins TRBV19 and TRBJ1-6, with D tentatively TRBD1 (6 bases). Germline CDR1 is LNHDA and CDR2 is SQIVND (reference sequence). The CDR3 loop spans 14 amino acids. The V end was cut by 3 bases, the J end by 10 bases, with 13 bases between. Full variable domain (outside the CDR3, taken from reference TRBV19 and TRBJ1-6): DGGITQSPKYLFRKEGQNVTLSCEQNLNHDAMYWYRQDPGQGLRLIYYSQIVNDFQKGDIAEGYSVSREKKESFPLTVTSAQKNPTAFYLCASSIPQGGSPLHFGNGTRLTVT.